The present TCR beta chain was sequenced within a study of blood T cell repertoires in COVID-19. Overall study context: Samples of COVID-19 (acute and convalescent) were obtained from the United States, Italy and Spain.

Seattle enrolled patients during active infection and tracked them longitudinally. Germline V gives CDR1 DFQATT, CDR2 SNEGSKA (reference sequence). The junction had 16 bases not matched to a gene; V was cut back by 3 bases and J by 10 bases. CDR3 length: 16 residues. In the source study's methods: Reference gene primer amplification yielded estimated nucleated cell counts. Repertoires were generated with immunoSEQ multiplex PCR, while TCRdb's copy carries only in-frame clones and drops some. For V, J and clone size, that table is used; D and trimming come from the DNA. Of about 52,000 clones detected, 65% to 85% appear once; the ten largest clones hold 9.5% to 13%.

The sample consisted of peripheral blood. The chain is built from TRBV20-1 and TRBJ2-1, with 9 bases that match TRBD1. The receptor was isolated from an older man with COVID-19, enrolled during active disease. CDR3 sequence reads: CSASDSRDREGREQFF. The CDR3 coding sequence is TGCAGTGCTAGTGACTCCCGGGACAGGGAGGGAAGGGAGCAGTTCTTC.